The TCR beta chain described here comes from a study of low-dose radiotherapy and immunotherapy resistance in tumors. Study-level background: Aspirin 300 mg, taken orally and daily, was given to patients for four cycles from cycle 1 day 1.

TRAV- and TRBV-specific primers, spanning alpha and beta chains, primed first-strand cDNA. TCR amplification ran approximately 20 PCR cycles using constant-region and V-primer adapter primers. TCRdb re-derived calls from the reads in MiXCR, one entry per CDR3 protein. The sample contains some 15,000 distinct CDR3 sequences, approximately 50% of which appear only once. The CDR3 runs to 16 residues. J lost 2 bases, V lost 5 bases, and 10 bases had no gene match. CDR1 is MDHEN and CDR2 is SYDVKM in the germline V gene. This sequence joins TRBV28 and TRBJ2-7; 9 positions agree with TRBD2. The clonotype originates from a human donor with advanced metastatic prostate, ovarian, gallbladder or colorectal cancer (not recorded which). This table probably holds off-target reads from a library built for another chain. CDR3 sequence: CASSPQTSGAAYEQYF. As DNA, the CDR3 is TGTGCCAGCAGTCCTCAGACTAGCGGAGCGGCCTACGAGCAGTACTTC.